The rows below give T cell receptor beta chains drawn from one sample of a study of regulatory T cells in long-lasting Graves disease. TCRdb analysed the multiplex PCR reads with MiXCR anew, one entry per CDR3 protein. The data show about 470,000 distinct CDR3 sequences, just under 15% seen once. This sample was also put to use in a study of T cells in Graves' hyperthyroidism and ophthalmopathy.

Source: peripheral blood mononuclear cells (PBMCs), taken at new diagnosis, from a patient treated with antithyroid drugs. Source of these receptors: a woman aged 30 to 39 with Graves disease. The CDR3 runs from the conserved cysteine through the conserved F or W. A D gene is named only where the DNA matches it firmly. Only part of the rows carry a size: once, few, many, or a class if the clone is expanded.

J: TRBJ2-1; D: TRBD1; V: TRBV2; size: many; DNA: TGTGCCAGCACTCGACAGGGATCATCCTACAATGAGCAGTTCTTC; CDR3: CASTRQGSSYNEQFF
J: TRBJ1-1; D: NA; V: TRBV5-1; size: many; DNA: TGCGCCAGCAGCCCGGGCGGGGTGAACACTGAAGCTTTCTTT; CDR3: CASSPGGVNTEAFF
J: TRBJ1-4; D: NA; V: TRBV9; size: few; DNA: TGTGCCAGCAGCGGAGCGGGACGGCGCCATGAAAAACTGTTTTTT; CDR3: CASSGAGRRHEKLFF
J: TRBJ1-2; D: TRBD1; V: TRBV30; size: many; DNA: TGTGCCTGGAGCCTAGGACAGGCCTATGGCTACACCTTC; CDR3: CAWSLGQAYGYTF
J: TRBJ2-2; D: TRBD1; V: TRBV29-1; size: NA; DNA: TGCAGCGTTGAAGGGACAGGCGGGGAGCTGTTTTTT; CDR3: CSVEGTGGELFF
J: TRBJ2-4; D: TRBD2; V: TRBV24-1; size: NA; DNA: TGTGCCACAAAGCGACTGCCGGGACTAGCGGGAGTTGGGGCCAAAAACATCCAGTACTTC; CDR3: CATKRLPGLAGVGAKNIQYF
J: TRBJ2-3; D: NA; V: TRBV2; size: NA; DNA: TGTGCCAACCTAAGGACCGTACAGGGCACAGATACGCAGTATTTT; CDR3: CANLRTVQGTDTQYF
J: TRBJ2-5; D: NA; V: TRBV3-1; size: few; DNA: TGTGCCAGCAGCCAAGATGTGGAAACCCAGTACTTC; CDR3: CASSQDVETQYF
J: TRBJ2-7; D: NA; V: TRBV5-1; size: many; DNA: TGCGCCAGCAGCTACCGGGAGAACTCCTACGAGCAGTACTTC; CDR3: CASSYRENSYEQYF
J: TRBJ2-3; D: TRBD2; V: TRBV24-1; size: NA; DNA: TGTGCCACCAGTGATTTATCCGGGACTAGCGGGGTCACAGATACGCAGTATTTT; CDR3: CATSDLSGTSGVTDTQYF
J: TRBJ2-7; D: TRBD2; V: TRBV9; size: many; DNA: TGTGCCAGCAGCGTAGTTGCGGGAGGGCGGAACGAGCAGTACTTC; CDR3: CASSVVAGGRNEQYF
J: TRBJ2-1; D: NA; V: TRBV12-3/TRBV12-4; size: many; DNA: TGTGCCAGCAGTTTTGGAAGGCATGAGCAGTTCTTC; CDR3: CASSFGRHEQFF
J: TRBJ1-1; D: NA; V: TRBV5-6; size: many; DNA: TGTGCCAGCAGCTTCTCAGACACTGAAGCTTTCTTT; CDR3: CASSFSDTEAFF
J: TRBJ2-5; D: TRBD2; V: TRBV29-1; size: few; DNA: TGCAGCGTTGCCCGGACTAGCGGGACGGGGAAAGAGACCCAGTACTTC; CDR3: CSVARTSGTGKETQYF
J: TRBJ1-1; D: NA; V: TRBV15; size: NA; DNA: TGTGCCACCGGCAGAGATCCGACAGAGAACACTGAAGCTTTCTTT; CDR3: CATGRDPTENTEAFF
J: TRBJ2-3; D: NA; V: TRBV28; size: many; DNA: TGTGCCAGCAGTTCAGTGGCTAGCATCCTGACCGATACGCAGTATTTT; CDR3: CASSSVASILTDTQYF